This T cell receptor (beta chain) was identified in a study of blood T cell repertoires in COVID-19. The CDR3 extends over 12 amino acids. V lost 3 bases and J 8 bases, leaving 10 bases between the germline ends. The V gene's germline CDR1 is LNHDA and CDR2 SQIVND (reference sequence). Per the study methods: Amplification of reference gene primers was used by the study to estimate nucleated cell counts. The protocol was immunoSEQ multiplex PCR, while the TCRdb copy is restricted to in-frame clones and leaves out a portion. V, J and clone size reflect that table, while D and trimming were determined from the DNA. Here the sample spans roughly 97,000 clones, 87% being singletons.

Sequenced input: peripheral blood. The receptor's source is a human donor in a cohort sampled during active COVID-19. The chain links TRBV19 to TRBJ1-1; a possible D gene is TRBD1 (5 bases). In nucleotides, the CDR3 is TGTGCCAGTAGTATCCCCCCAGGGGAAGCTTTCTTT. Encoded protein: CASSIPPGEAFF.